This T cell receptor (beta chain) emerged from a study of cytomegalovirus exposure and HLA in healthy donors. Germline values: CDR1 MNHEY, CDR2 SMNVEV (reference sequence). The CDR3 runs to 14 residues. V was shortened by 8 bases and J by 4 bases, with 18 bases between the two germline ends. For this clone: Other DNA sequences in the same sample also yield this CDR3.

Researchers ran the PCR with 60 Vbeta and 13 Jbeta primers. Sequenced by immunoSEQ multiplex PCR; TCRdb stores in-frame clones only, minus some. Of some 170,000 clones listed, around nine tenths are singletons. This clonotype originated in a woman aged 30 to 39 in good health and CMV-seronegative. The J gene is TRBJ2-7, the V gene TRBV27; D perhaps matches TRBD1 (6 bases). Sample: PBMCs. The CDR3 spells CASSPPGHLYEQYF. The CDR3 DNA reads as TGTGCCAGCTCCCCCCCGGGACATCTATACGAGCAGTACTTC.